The T cell receptor (beta chain) under discussion was sequenced for a study of blood T cell repertoires in COVID-19. Sequenced by immunoSEQ multiplex PCR; TCRdb stores in-frame clones only, minus some. The sample lists some 250,000 clones, more than 75% occurring once. Germline CDR1 reads SGHTS; CDR2 reads YDEGEE. V was cut by 9 bases and J by 0 bases, with 16 bases left in between. The CDR3 spans 16 residues. The sample was peripheral blood. The rearrangement uses TRBV5-8 and TRBJ2-6; tentative D call: TRBD1 (6 bases). The TCR comes from a woman aged 40 to 49 who had recovered from COVID-19. This CDR3 reads CANSPGQNSGANVLTF. In nucleotides, the CDR3 is TGTGCCAACTCACCGGGACAAAACTCTGGGGCCAACGTCCTGACTTTC. Full variable domain (remainder filled in from reference TRBV5-8 and TRBJ2-6): EAGVTQSPTHLIKTRGQQATLRCSPISGHTSVYWYQQALGLGLQFLLWYDEGEERNRGNFPPRFSGRQFPNYSSELNVNALELEDSALYLCANSPGQNSGANVLTFGAGSRLTVL.